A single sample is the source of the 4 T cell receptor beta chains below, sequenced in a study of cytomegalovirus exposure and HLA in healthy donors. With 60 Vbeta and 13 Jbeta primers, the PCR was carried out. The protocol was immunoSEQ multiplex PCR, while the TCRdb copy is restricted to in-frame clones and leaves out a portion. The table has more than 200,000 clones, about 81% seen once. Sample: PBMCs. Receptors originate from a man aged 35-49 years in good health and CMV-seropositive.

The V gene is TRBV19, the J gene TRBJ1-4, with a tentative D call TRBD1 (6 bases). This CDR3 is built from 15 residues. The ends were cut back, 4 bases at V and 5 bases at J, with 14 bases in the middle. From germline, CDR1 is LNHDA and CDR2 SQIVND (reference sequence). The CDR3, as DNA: TGTGCCAGTAGTAAACAACAGGGTACCAATGAAAAACTGTTTTTT. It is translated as CASSKQQGTNEKLFF.

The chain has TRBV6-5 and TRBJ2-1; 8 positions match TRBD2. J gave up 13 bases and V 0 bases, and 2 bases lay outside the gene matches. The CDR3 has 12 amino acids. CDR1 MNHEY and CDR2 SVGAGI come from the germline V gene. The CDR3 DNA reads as TGTGCCAGCAGTTACTCAAGCGGGAGCCAGTTCTTC. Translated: CASSYSSGSQFF.

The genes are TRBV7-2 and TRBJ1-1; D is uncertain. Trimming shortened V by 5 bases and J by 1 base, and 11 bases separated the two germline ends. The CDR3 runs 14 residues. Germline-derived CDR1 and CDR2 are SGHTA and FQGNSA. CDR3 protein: CASSPHGGNTEAFF. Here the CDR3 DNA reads TGTGCCAGCAGCCCGCACGGAGGGAACACTGAAGCTTTCTTT.

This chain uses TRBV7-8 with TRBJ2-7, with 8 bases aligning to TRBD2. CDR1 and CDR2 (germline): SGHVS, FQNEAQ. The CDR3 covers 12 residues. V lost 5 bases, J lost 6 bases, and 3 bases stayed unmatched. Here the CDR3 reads CASSGGLGEQYV. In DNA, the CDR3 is TGTGCCAGCAGCGGGGGACTAGGCGAGCAGTACGTC.